The TCR beta chain described here comes from a study of identical twins. TCRdb re-called the 5' RACE reads through MiXCR, storing one row per CDR3 protein. This table holds nearly 200,000 distinct CDR3 sequences, about a sixth found once. V dropped 8 bases and J dropped 8 bases, with 12 bases sitting between them. CDR1 and CDR2 (germline): MNHEY, SVGEGT. CDR3 size: 11 residues. This clonotype was seen a few times. Separately, the same data were catalogued under a study of T cells expressing NK-cell markers. That study reports: From sorted CD3+CD56+NKG2C+, CD3+CD56+NKG2C- and CD3+CD56-NKG2C+ T cells came the TCR beta repertoires. Once again these clonotypes came out on top in the CD3+CD56-NKG2C+ fraction of four donors.

The source material was CD8+ T cells sorted from blood. The chain carries TRBV6-2 or TRBV6-3 and TRBJ1-2; D may be TRBD1 (5 bases). The receptor comes from a woman under 30 in good health. The CDR3 region is CASGGNGGYTF. CDR3 coding DNA: TGTGCCAGCGGGGGAAACGGAGGCTACACCTTC.